The 19 T cell receptor beta chains in this list originate from one sample, sequenced in a study of CD8+CD57+ T cells in acquired aplastic anemia. Profiles of TCR beta VDJ and CDR3 were generated from a genomic DNA template. TCRdb independently ran MiXCR on the reads; one entry per CDR3 protein. In the table there are under 200,000 distinct CDR3 sequences, around three fifths of which are singletons. Sequenced: sorted CD4+, CD8+, or CD8+CD57+ T cells (not recorded which) from PBMCs. The receptors derive from a human donor with severe aplastic anemia or a healthy control (not recorded which).

This clonotype has ten or more counts. The chain employs TRBV9 and TRBJ1-1; maybe TRBD1 (5 bases). Deletions cut 0 bases from V and 0 bases from J, with 9 bases between. The CDR3 has 15 residues. Per germline, CDR1 SGDLS and CDR2 YYNGEE. The chain's CDR3 is CASSVGGSLNTEAFF. The CDR3 DNA follows: TGTGCCAGCAGCGTAGGGGGGAGCCTGAACACTGAAGCTTTCTTT.

The chain recombines TRBV19 with TRBJ1-2, with D perhaps matching TRBD1 (6 bases). Germline loops: CDR1 LNHDA, CDR2 SQIVND (reference sequence). This CDR3 is built from 13 residues. Trimming left V 6 bases short and J 5 bases short, with 13 bases between. The CDR3 DNA follows: TGTGCCAGTAGGGTTCAGGGGAGGTATGGCTACACCTTC. As protein: CASRVQGRYGYTF.

This clonotype was found many times. The gene calls are TRBV29-1 and TRBJ2-7; 9 bases are shared with TRBD1. V shed 7 bases and J 5 bases; nucleotides not matched to a gene: 6. Germline V gives CDR1 SQVTM, CDR2 ANQGSEA. This CDR3 is 12 amino acids long. CDR3 loop: CSGWTGEDEQYF. The CDR3 DNA reads TGCAGCGGATGGACAGGGGAGGACGAGCAGTACTTC.

In this sample, this clonotype turned up many times. The chain joins TRBV6-5 to TRBJ1-2; D gene uncertain. Germline V gene data show CDR1 as MNHEY and CDR2 as SVGAGI. The CDR3 is 13 residues long. The V end was cut by 6 bases, the J end by 6 bases, with 14 bases between. CDR3 nucleotides: TGTGCCAGCAGCCCGGTTATGGGAGATGGCTACACCTTC. This codes for CASSPVMGDGYTF.

The V gene is TRBV2, the J gene TRBJ1-1; D is unclear. The ends were cut back, 0 bases at V and 11 bases at J, with 13 bases in the middle. This CDR3 comprises 13 residues. CDR1 and CDR2 from the germline V gene are SNHLY and FYNNEI. CDR3 bases: TGTGCCAGCAGTGAAGCGCTTGGGTCGACGGCTTTCTTT. This encodes CASSEALGSTAFF.

This clonotype was picked up many times. The rearrangement links TRBV15 to TRBJ2-5, with a tentative D call TRBD2 (5 bases). Trimming removed 5 bases at V and 4 bases at J, with 23 bases between. Germline-derived CDR1 and CDR2 are LNHNV and YYDKDF (reference sequence). The CDR3 spans 17 residues. The CDR3 sequence: CATSPGEDSNGRETQYF. The CDR3 nucleotides read TGTGCCACCAGCCCCGGTGAGGACTCCAATGGGAGAGAGACCCAGTACTTC.

This clonotype was found many times. The chain couples TRBV6-6 to TRBJ2-5, with 7 positions matching TRBD1. The CDR3 length is 13 residues. CDR1 is MNHNY, CDR2 SVGAGI, per germline (reference sequence). The trim removed 6 bases at V and 3 bases at J, leaving 4 bases unmatched. The CDR3 sequence is CASSRGQKETQYF. In DNA form, the CDR3 reads TGTGCCAGCAGCAGGGGACAGAAAGAGACCCAGTACTTC.

Note on this clonotype: This may be a read error, as it is one base from a much larger clone. The chain combines TRBV12-5 with TRBJ1-5; no clear D. Germline V gene lookup returns CDR1 LGHNT and CDR2 FRNRAP. The CDR3 is 15 amino acids. CDR3 region: CAGGLADYSNQPQHF. The CDR3 DNA reads as TGTGCTGGTGGTTTGGCCGATTATAGCAATCAGCCCCAGCATTTT.

The rearrangement links TRBV19 to TRBJ2-1; 8 bases match TRBD2. CDR3 length: 17 amino acids. In germline, CDR1 is LNHDA, CDR2 SQIVND (reference sequence). The V and J ends lost 0 bases and 9 bases, in that order; junction bases with no gene match: 13. CDR3 residues: CASSIDPPGGWRGEQFF. CDR3 nucleotides: TGTGCCAGTAGTATAGACCCCCCGGGAGGGTGGAGGGGTGAGCAGTTCTTC.

The chain links TRBV20-1 to TRBJ2-7; TRBD2 aligns across 13 bases. V lost 5 bases to trimming and J lost 7 bases; unmatched junction nucleotides: 11. The germline CDR1 and CDR2 sequences are DFQATT and SNEGSKA (reference sequence). CDR3 length: 15 amino acids. The CDR3 spells CSAPPTSGRAGEQYF. CDR3 nucleotides: TGCAGTGCTCCCCCTACTAGCGGGAGGGCGGGGGAGCAGTACTTC.

This clonotype was detected once. The J gene is TRBJ2-5, the V gene TRBV5-1; 9 nucleotides agree with TRBD1. V lost 5 bases and J lost 2; bases outside the gene matches: 1. The CDR3 contains 13 residues. Looked up from germline, CDR1 is SGHRS and CDR2 is YFSETQ. The CDR3 region has the DNA TGCGCCAGCAGTGGACAGGGGCAAGAGACCCAGTACTTC. Translation: CASSGQGQETQYF.

This chain uses TRBV5-1 with TRBJ1-1; D is unresolved. CDR1 is SGHRS, CDR2 YFSETQ, per germline. With 1 base removed from V and 4 bases from J, the gap between germline ends came to 8 bases. This CDR3 comprises 13 residues. The CDR3 spells CASSLRRGTEAFF. The DNA of the CDR3 is TGCGCCAGCAGCTTGCGGCGGGGCACTGAAGCTTTCTTT.

This clonotype was seen repeatedly, ten times or more. This chain links TRBV19 with TRBJ1-1; TRBD1 agrees at 9 bases. Germline CDR1 reads LNHDA; CDR2 reads SQIVND (reference sequence). V lost 5 bases to trimming and J lost 6 bases; unmatched junction nucleotides: 13. This CDR3 comprises 16 residues. DNA of the CDR3: TGTGCCAGTAGTCGGGACAGGGTGAGTTCGGAAGCTGAAGCTTTCTTT. Translation: CASSRDRVSSEAEAFF. The entire variable domain, with the rest obtained from reference TRBV19 and TRBJ1-1, is as follows: DGGITQSPKYLFRKEGQNVTLSCEQNLNHDAMYWYRQDPGQGLRLIYYSQIVNDFQKGDIAEGYSVSREKKESFPLTVTSAQKNPTAFYLCASSRDRVSSEAEAFFGQGTRLTVV.

This clonotype occurred a few times. J is TRBJ2-7 and V is TRBV9; D not certain. Trimming took 3 bases from V and 9 from J, leaving 22 bases between them. Germline values: CDR1 SGDLS, CDR2 YYNGEE. The CDR3 is made up of 15 amino acids. The CDR3 DNA reads TGTGCCAGCAGCGCGTCCCTGTCTGGTCGGTCGGGGCAGTACTTC. Translated, it gives CASSASLSGRSGQYF.

This chain joins TRBV19 and TRBJ1-5; TRBD1 aligns across 8 bases. The CDR3 has 18 residues. The ends lost 0 bases at V and 7 bases at J; junction bases unmatched: 14. The germline gives CDR1 LNHDA, CDR2 SQIVND (reference sequence). CDR3 DNA sequence: TGTGCCAGTAGTATAGATGGTACGACCGGGACAGGATCACAGCCCCAGCATTTT. It yields the protein CASSIDGTTGTGSQPQHF.

A single count supports this clonotype. J is TRBJ2-7 and V is TRBV7-9; 8 bases map to TRBD1. The CDR3 is 16 amino acids. V shed 5 bases, J shed 0 bases, and the junction held 9 bases outside the gene matches. Germline-derived CDR1 and CDR2 are SEHNR and FQNEAQ (reference sequence). This CDR3 is CASSHLGQASSYEQYF. The CDR3 DNA reads TGTGCCAGCAGCCATTTGGGACAGGCGAGCTCCTACGAGCAGTACTTC.

This chain links TRBV2 with TRBJ1-2; 8 positions agree with TRBD1. Germline CDR1 and CDR2: SNHLY and FYNNEI. CDR3 length: 15 amino acids. Losses at the gene ends were 6 bases for V and 2 bases for J; bases not matched to a gene: 8. The CDR3 spells CASRHRQGTNYGYTF. The CDR3 DNA follows: TGTGCCAGCAGGCACCGACAGGGGACCAACTATGGCTACACCTTC.

Points on this clonotype: As the CDR3 is not closed by the conserved phenylalanine or tryptophan, this likely results from a read error. V is TRBV29-1 and J is TRBJ2-1; 9 positions agree with TRBD2. V was clipped by 6 bases and J by 7 bases; unmatched bases: 10. The germline CDR1 and CDR2 sequences are SQVTM and ANQGSEA. The CDR3 has 14 amino acids. The CDR3 bases are TGCAGCGTATTCCCGGGACTAGCAACAAATGAGCAGTTCCTC. This gives the protein CSVFPGLATNEQFL.

This chain links TRBV24-1 with TRBJ2-7; D possibly corresponds to TRBD2 (6 bases). Trimming cost V 7 bases and J 2 bases, with 14 bases left between them. The CDR3 consists of 14 residues. CDR1 is KGHDR, CDR2 SFDVKD, per germline. CDR3 sequence (DNA): TGTGCCACCAGGGGGGACTCTGGTACCTACGAGCAGTACTTC. Amino acids: CATRGDSGTYEQYF.